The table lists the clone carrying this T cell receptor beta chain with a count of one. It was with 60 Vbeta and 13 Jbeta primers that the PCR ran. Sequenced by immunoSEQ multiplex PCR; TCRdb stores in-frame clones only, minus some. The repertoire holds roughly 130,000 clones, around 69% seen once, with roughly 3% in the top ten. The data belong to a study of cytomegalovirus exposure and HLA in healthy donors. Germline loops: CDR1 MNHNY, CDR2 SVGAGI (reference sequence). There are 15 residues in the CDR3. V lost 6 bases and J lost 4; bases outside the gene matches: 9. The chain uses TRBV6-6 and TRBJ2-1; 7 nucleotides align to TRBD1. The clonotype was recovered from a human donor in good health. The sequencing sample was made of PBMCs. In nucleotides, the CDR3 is TGTGCCAGCAGAACCACAGGGGTGGGGTACAATGAGCAGTTCTTC. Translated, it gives CASRTTGVGYNEQFF.